Described below is a single TCR beta chain sequence and its context. Antigen unknown. The germline V gene encodes CDR1 MGHDK and CDR2 SYGVNS. Trimming shortened V by 3 bases and J by 2 bases, and 10 bases separated the two germline ends. The CDR3 is 14 amino acids. These data originate in a study of cytomegalovirus exposure and HLA in healthy donors. The overall study: Around 78 million unique TCRs, all from HLA-typed donors, were included in an early release of the data. Study-wide findings and caveats: Some segments of the V type, notably TRBV6-2 and TRBV6-3, were excluded as indistinguishable. Donors were assumed by presence/absence analyses to have roughly uniform sequencing depth.

Both 60 Vbeta primers and 13 Jbeta primers went into the PCR. Clones were read by immunoSEQ multiplex PCR, and TCRdb kept only the in-frame ones, dropping some. The sample has under 200,000 clones; around 80% are singletons. V is TRBV25-1 and J is TRBJ1-1, with TRBD1 as a possible D gene (5 bases). The sequenced sample was PBMCs. This clonotype originated in a human donor in good health. The CDR3, as DNA: TGTGCCAGCAGTGAGGTTACAGGTAACACTGAAGCTTTCTTT. Protein product: CASSEVTGNTEAFF.